This T cell receptor beta chain derives from a study of beta chain features in type 1 diabetes. Findings and caveats of the study: In the patient group, naive, central memory and Treg TCRB repertoires seemed more alike than in the healthy donor group. A definitive answer on HLA type influencing TCRB rearrangement was not reached here.

Points on this clone: No antigen is known for it.

cDNA synthesis used the whole RNA isolate, giving expressed TCRB sequences. Samples of naive, central memory and regulatory T cells yielded a mean of about 3.57 million reads. The protocol was immunoSEQ multiplex PCR, while the TCRdb copy is restricted to in-frame clones and leaves out a portion. Among under 300,000 clones listed, about 7.8% were seen once. Using CD45RO/CCR7/CD25/CD127/CD95/CD27, CD4+ naive, central memory, regulatory and stem cell-like memory cells were sorted. The CDR3 runs 18 residues. The germline V and J ends were trimmed by 3 bases and 0 bases, with 18 bases remaining between them. Germline CDR1 and CDR2: SGHAT and FQDESV (reference sequence).

Input material: central memory CD4+ T cells from blood. The chain carries TRBV11-1 and TRBJ1-3; D possibly corresponds to TRBD1 (5 bases). This sequence was found in a woman between 18 and 29 years old in good health. The CDR3 DNA sequence: TGTGCCAGCAGCTTGACTCCAGGGACCCCTTCCTCTGGAAACACCATATATTTT. Translation: CASSLTPGTPSSGNTIYF.